The sequence of this T cell receptor (beta chain) was determined in a study of T cell changes during pregnancy in multiple sclerosis (dated by TCRdb to about 2019). In terms of the full investigation: In women with multiple sclerosis, the researchers looked at how the T cell repertoire shifted as pregnancy progressed.

As to this clone: No antigen is known for it. The input lacks base qualities; no much larger clone sits a single base away.

Libraries came from the immunoSEQ multiplex PCR assay. Drawn from immuneACCESS, this table holds only the in-frame rearrangements with V and J called that TCRdb kept. Clones are partly lost; checked studies trace under half to an unresolved V gene and leave the rest unexplained. The sample data list some 60,000 clones, and 92% of these were observed just once. The ten most abundant clones make up 0.85% to 1% of the sample. CDR1 LNHDA and CDR2 SQIVND were looked up in the germline V gene (reference sequence). V loses 8 bases of germline sequence and J loses 0 bases, and the interval between the two ends is 14 bases. The CDR3 contains 14 residues, cysteine and phenylalanine counted. Only the CDR3 region is kept as DNA, spanning 42 bases read in frame from base 1.

The specimen was peripheral blood, collected in the first trimester of pregnancy. The chain was built from TRBV19 and TRBJ2-7; a weak D assignment points to TRBD1 (7 bases agree). The TCR sequence derives from a female donor with multiple sclerosis, enrolled in a pregnancy study. CDR3 sequence: CASRRDSPSYEQYF. The nucleotide sequence is given as TGTGCCAGTCGGCGGGACAGCCCCTCCTACGAGCAGTACTTC.